The next 2 T cell receptor beta chains were all read from a single sample in a study of OX40 agonist ivuxolimab in advanced cancers. Produced via immunoSEQ multiplex PCR; TCRdb's table is partial and in-frame only. The data contain approximately 69,000 clones, approximately 83% of them singletons. The sample here was CD4+ or CD8+ T cells sorted from blood, taken in a trial of the OX40 agonist ivuxolimab. The receptors shown here come from an adult with an advanced solid tumor such as melanoma, head and neck, liver or kidney cancer.

The V and J genes are TRBV30 and TRBJ1-2, with D uncertain. This CDR3 region has 11 residues. With 3 bases removed from V and 10 bases from J, the gap between germline ends came to 12 bases. Germline CDR1 and CDR2: GTSNPN and SVGIG (reference sequence). The CDR3 is CAWRGEGTYTF. As DNA, the CDR3 is TGTGCCTGGAGAGGTGAGGGAACCTACACCTTC. The full variable domain, in which reference TRBV30 and TRBJ1-2 provide the parts outside the CDR3, is SQTIHQWPATLVQPVGSPLSLECTVEGTSNPNLYWYRQAAGRGLQLLFYSVGIGQISSEVPQNLSASRPQDRQFILSSKKLLLSDSGFYLCAWRGEGTYTFGSGTRLTVV.

The chain joins TRBV5-5 to TRBJ2-5; D not certain. In germline, CDR1 is SGHKS, CDR2 YYEKEE (reference sequence). This CDR3 is 14 amino acids long. Trimming stripped 3 bases from V and 0 bases from J, with 9 bases between. CDR3 DNA: TGTGCCAGCAGCTCCCGTAGGTACCAAGAGACCCAGTACTTC. Its translation is CASSSRRYQETQYF. Full variable domain (missing parts from reference TRBV5-5 and TRBJ2-5): DAGVTQSPTHLIKTRGQQVTLRCSPISGHKSVSWYQQVLGQGPQFIFQYYEKEERGRGNFPDRFSARQFPNYSSELNVNALLLGDSALYLCASSSRRYQETQYFGPGTRLLVL.